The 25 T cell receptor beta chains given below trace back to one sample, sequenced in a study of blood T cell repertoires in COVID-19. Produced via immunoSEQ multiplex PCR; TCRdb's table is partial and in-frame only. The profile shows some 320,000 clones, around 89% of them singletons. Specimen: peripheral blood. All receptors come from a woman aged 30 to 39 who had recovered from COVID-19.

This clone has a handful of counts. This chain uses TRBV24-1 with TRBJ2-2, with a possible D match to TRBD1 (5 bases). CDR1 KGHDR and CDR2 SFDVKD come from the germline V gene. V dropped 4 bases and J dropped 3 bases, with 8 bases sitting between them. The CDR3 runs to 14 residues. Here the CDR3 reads CATSDQGYTGELFF. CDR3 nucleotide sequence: TGTGCCACCAGTGACCAGGGATACACCGGGGAGCTGTTTTTT.

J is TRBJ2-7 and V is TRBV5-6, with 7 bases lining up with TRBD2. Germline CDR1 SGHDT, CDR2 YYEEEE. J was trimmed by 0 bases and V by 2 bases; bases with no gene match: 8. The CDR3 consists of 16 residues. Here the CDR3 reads CASSFSGWGSSYEQYF. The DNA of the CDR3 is TGTGCCAGCAGCTTTAGCGGGTGGGGAAGCTCCTACGAGCAGTACTTC.

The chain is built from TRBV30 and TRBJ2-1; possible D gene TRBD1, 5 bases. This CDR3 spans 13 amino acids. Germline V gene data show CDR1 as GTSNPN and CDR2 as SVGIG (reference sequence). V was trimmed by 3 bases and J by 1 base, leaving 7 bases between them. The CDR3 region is CAWSQGSYNEQFF. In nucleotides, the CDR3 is TGTGCCTGGAGCCAGGGTTCCTACAATGAGCAGTTCTTC.

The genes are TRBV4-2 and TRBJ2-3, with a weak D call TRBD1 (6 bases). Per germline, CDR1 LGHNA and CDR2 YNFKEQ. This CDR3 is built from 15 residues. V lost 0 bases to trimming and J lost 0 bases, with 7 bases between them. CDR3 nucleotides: TGTGCCAGCAGCCAAGATACAGGGAGCACAGATACGCAGTATTTT. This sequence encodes CASSQDTGSTDTQYF.

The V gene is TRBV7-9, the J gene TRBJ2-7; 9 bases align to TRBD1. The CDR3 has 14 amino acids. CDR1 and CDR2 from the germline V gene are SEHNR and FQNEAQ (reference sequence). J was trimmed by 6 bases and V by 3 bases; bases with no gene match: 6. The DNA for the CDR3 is TGTGCCAGCAGCTTCGGGACAGGGTCTCCCGAGCAGTACTTC. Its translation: CASSFGTGSPEQYF.

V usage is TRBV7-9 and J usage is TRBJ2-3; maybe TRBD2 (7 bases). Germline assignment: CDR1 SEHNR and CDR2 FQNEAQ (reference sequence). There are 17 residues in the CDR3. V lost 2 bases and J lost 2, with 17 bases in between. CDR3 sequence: CASSLKVAGAPTDTQYF. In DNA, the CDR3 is TGTGCCAGCAGCTTAAAGGTTGCGGGGGCCCCCACAGATACGCAGTATTTT.

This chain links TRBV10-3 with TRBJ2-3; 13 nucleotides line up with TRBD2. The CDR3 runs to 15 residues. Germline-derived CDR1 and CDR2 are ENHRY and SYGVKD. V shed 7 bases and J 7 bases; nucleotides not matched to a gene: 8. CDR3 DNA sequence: TGTGCCATCACCGCACTAGCGGGGGGGCCGAATACGCAGTATTTT. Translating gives CAITALAGGPNTQYF.

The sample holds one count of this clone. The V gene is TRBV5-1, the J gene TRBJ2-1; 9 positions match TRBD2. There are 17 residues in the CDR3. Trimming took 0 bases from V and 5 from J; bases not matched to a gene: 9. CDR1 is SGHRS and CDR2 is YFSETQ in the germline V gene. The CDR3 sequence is CASSLAMASGAHNEQFF. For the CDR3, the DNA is TGCGCCAGCAGCTTGGCCATGGCTAGCGGGGCCCACAATGAGCAGTTCTTC.

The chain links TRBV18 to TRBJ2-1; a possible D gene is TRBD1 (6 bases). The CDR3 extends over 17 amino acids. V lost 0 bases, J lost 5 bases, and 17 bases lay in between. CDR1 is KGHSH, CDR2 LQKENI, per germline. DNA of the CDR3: TGTGCCAGCTCACCACCTTTAGCGTCCGGGACAAACAATGAGCAGTTCTTC. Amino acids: CASSPPLASGTNNEQFF.

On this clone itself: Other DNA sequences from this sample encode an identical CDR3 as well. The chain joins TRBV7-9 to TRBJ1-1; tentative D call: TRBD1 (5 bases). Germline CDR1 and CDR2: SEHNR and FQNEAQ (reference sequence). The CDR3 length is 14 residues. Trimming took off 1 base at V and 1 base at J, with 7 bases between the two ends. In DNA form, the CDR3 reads TGTGCCAGCAGCTTAGGGCAGGGGAACACTGAAGCTTTCTTT. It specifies CASSLGQGNTEAFF.

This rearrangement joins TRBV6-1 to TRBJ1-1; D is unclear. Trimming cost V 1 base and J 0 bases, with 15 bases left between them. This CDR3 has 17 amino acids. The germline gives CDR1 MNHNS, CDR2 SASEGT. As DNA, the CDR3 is TGTGCCAGCAGTGAAGGTGGGAGGCAACCACTGAACACTGAAGCTTTCTTT. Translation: CASSEGGRQPLNTEAFF.

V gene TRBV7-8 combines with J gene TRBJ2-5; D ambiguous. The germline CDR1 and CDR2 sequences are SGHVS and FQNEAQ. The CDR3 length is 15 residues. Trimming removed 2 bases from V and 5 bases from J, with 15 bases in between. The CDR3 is CASSLISLRMETQYF. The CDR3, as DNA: TGTGCCAGCAGCTTAATTTCCTTGCGAATGGAGACCCAGTACTTC.

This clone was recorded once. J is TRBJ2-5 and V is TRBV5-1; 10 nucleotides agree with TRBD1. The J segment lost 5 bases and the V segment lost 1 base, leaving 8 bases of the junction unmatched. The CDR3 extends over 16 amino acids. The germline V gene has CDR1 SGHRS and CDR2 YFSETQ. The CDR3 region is CASSLWGKTGGETQYF. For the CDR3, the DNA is TGCGCCAGCAGCTTGTGGGGGAAGACAGGGGGCGAGACCCAGTACTTC.

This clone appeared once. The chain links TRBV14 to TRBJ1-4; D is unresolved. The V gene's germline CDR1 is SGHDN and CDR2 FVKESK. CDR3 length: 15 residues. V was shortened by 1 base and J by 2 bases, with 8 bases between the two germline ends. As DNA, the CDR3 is TGTGCCAGCAGCCAAGCCTGGGCTACTAATGAAAAACTGTTTTTT. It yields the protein CASSQAWATNEKLFF.

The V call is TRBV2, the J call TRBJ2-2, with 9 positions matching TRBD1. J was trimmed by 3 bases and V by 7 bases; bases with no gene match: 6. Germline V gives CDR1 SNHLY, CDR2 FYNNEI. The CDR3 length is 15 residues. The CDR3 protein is CASTRQGGYTGELFF. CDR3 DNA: TGTGCCAGCACCCGACAGGGGGGATACACCGGGGAGCTGTTTTTT.

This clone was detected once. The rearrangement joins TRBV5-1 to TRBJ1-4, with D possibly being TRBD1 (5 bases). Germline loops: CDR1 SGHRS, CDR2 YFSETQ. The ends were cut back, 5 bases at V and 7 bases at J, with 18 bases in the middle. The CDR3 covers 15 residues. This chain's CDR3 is CASRDHLRVVEKLFF. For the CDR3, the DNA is TGCGCCAGCAGGGATCATCTCAGGGTGGTTGAAAAACTGTTTTTT.

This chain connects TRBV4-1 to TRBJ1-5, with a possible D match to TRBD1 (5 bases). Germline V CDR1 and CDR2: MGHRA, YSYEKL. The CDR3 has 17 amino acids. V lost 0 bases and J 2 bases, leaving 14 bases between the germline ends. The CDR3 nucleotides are TGCGCCAGCAGCCAAGATTATGAAGGGGCCGGCAATCAGCCCCAGCATTTT. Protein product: CASSQDYEGAGNQPQHF.

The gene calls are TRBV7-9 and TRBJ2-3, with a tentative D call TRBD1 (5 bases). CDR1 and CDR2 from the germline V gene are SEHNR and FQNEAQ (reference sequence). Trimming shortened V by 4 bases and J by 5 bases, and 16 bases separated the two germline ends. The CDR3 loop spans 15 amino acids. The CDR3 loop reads CASSSARVFKDTQYF. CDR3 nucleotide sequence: TGTGCCAGCAGCTCGGCCAGGGTGTTCAAAGATACGCAGTATTTT.

CDR3 loop: CASSFGATTEAFF. CDR3 DNA: TGTGCCAGCAGCTTCGGAGCGACCACTGAAGCTTTCTTT. This sequence joins TRBV7-2 and TRBJ1-1; the D is unclear. The length of the CDR3 is 13 residues. With 3 bases removed from V and 4 bases from J, the gap between germline ends came to 9 bases. CDR1 is SGHTA, CDR2 FQGNSA, per germline.

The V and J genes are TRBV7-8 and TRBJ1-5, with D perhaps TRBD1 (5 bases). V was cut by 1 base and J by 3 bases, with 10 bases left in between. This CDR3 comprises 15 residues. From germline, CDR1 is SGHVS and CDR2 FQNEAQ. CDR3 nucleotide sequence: TGTGCCAGCAGCTTAGTGGGGGACTACAATCAGCCCCAGCATTTT. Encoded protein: CASSLVGDYNQPQHF.

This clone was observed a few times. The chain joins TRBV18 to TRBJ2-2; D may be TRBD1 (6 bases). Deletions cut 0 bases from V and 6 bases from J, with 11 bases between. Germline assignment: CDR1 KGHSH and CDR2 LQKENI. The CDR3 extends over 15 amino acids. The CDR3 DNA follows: TGTGCCAGCTCACCACCGGGACAACAAGCCGGGGAGCTGTTTTTT. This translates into CASSPPGQQAGELFF.

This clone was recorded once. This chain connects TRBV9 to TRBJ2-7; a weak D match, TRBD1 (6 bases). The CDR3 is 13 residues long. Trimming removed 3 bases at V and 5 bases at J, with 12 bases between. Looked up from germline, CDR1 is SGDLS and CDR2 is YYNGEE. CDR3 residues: CASSATQGNEQYF. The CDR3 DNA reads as TGTGCCAGCAGCGCCACTCAGGGGAACGAGCAGTACTTC.

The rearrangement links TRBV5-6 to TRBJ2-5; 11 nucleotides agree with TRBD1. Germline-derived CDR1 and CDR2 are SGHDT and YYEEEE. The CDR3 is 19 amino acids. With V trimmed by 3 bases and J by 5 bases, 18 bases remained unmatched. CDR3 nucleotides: TGTGCCAGCAGCTCGTACACCAACGCCGGACAGGGGGCATTGGAGACCCAGTACTTC. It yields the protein CASSSYTNAGQGALETQYF.

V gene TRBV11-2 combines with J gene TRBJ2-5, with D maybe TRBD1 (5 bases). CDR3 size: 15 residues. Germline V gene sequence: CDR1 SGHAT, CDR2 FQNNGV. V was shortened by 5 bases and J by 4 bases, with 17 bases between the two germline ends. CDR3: CASSPQRGLGETQYF. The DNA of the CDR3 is TGTGCCAGCAGCCCCCAAAGGGGCCTGGGAGAGACCCAGTACTTC.

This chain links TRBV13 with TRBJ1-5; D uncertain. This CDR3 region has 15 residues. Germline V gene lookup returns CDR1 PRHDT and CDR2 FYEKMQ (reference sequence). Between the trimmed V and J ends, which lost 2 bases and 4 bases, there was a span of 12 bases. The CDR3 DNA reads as TGTGCCAGCAGCTTAACTCCGGGAGCTAATCAGCCCCAGCATTTT. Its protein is CASSLTPGANQPQHF.